Below are 12 T cell receptor beta chains sequenced from a single sample in a study of molecular identifiers for immune sequencing clone quantification. Using its own MiXCR run on the PCR reads, TCRdb lists one record per CDR3 protein. The sample contains over 550,000 distinct CDR3 sequences, 25% of which appear only once. Sequencing input: naive CD8+ T cells from blood, with Jurkat cell RNA spiked in. Subset given: FACS-sorted CD8+CD4-CCR7+CD45RA+ naive T cells. These receptors were collected from a human donor in good health. Some libraries in this study had Jurkat cell RNA spiked in.

This clonotype was observed at least ten times. The chain links TRBV7-9 to TRBJ2-7; the D gene is possibly TRBD1 (6 bases). In germline, CDR1 is SEHNR, CDR2 FQNEAQ (reference sequence). CDR3 size: 14 residues. With 3 bases removed from V and 6 bases from J, the gap between germline ends came to 15 bases. CDR3 amino acids: CASSFPGHQVEQYF. As DNA, the CDR3 is TGTGCCAGCAGCTTCCCGGGACACCAGGTCGAGCAGTACTTC.

CDR3 DNA: TGTGCCAGCAGCTTCTCGGACAGGGACACAGATACGCAGTATTTT. Residues: CASSFSDRDTDTQYF. The V and J genes are TRBV7-9 and TRBJ2-3, with TRBD1 identical over 8 bases. Germline trimming cut 3 bases from V and 2 bases from J; bases unmatched to any gene: 4. This CDR3 has 15 amino acids. The V gene's germline CDR1 is SEHNR and CDR2 FQNEAQ (reference sequence).

This chain joins TRBV7-2 and TRBJ2-7, with D perhaps given as TRBD1 or TRBD2 (6 bases each). V lost 5 bases, J lost 2 bases, and 16 bases lay in between. CDR1 and CDR2 (germline): SGHTA, FQGNSA. The CDR3 length is 15 residues. The CDR3 bases are TGTGCCAGCAGCCTAACTAACGGGGGCACCTACGAGCAGTACTTC. It encodes CASSLTNGGTYEQYF.

There are many counts of this clonotype. An end of the junction differs from the germline gene, which may be a read error. The CDR3 is CASSFGQGWDF. CDR3 DNA sequence: TGTGCCAGCAGCTTCGGACAGGGATGGGACTTC. J is TRBJ2-7 and V is TRBV7-8, with TRBD1 matching 8 bases. The CDR3 consists of 11 residues. CDR1 and CDR2 from the germline V gene are SGHVS and FQNEAQ.

Ten or more counts support this clonotype. The chain is built from TRBV28 and TRBJ1-5; 10 bases agree with TRBD1. The CDR3 runs 15 residues. Germline CDR1 reads MDHEN; CDR2 reads SYDVKM. The ends lost 2 bases at V and 6 bases at J; junction bases unmatched: 4. The CDR3 here is CASSLSRTGGQPQHF. The DNA of the CDR3 is TGTGCCAGCAGTTTAAGTCGGACAGGGGGTCAGCCCCAGCATTTT.

This clonotype has ten or more counts. The chain has TRBV29-1 and TRBJ2-6; 14 bases are shared with TRBD2. Germline-derived CDR1 and CDR2 are SQVTM and ANQGSEA. J lost 4 bases, V lost 6 bases, and 11 bases had no gene match. There are 18 residues in the CDR3. The CDR3 loop is CSVYIPGLAGVGANVLTF. Here the CDR3 DNA reads TGCAGCGTCTATATACCGGGACTAGCGGGAGTGGGGGCCAACGTCCTGACTTTC.

The sample holds one count of this clonotype. Possible read error: a much larger clone is one base away. The chain joins TRBV6-5 to TRBJ2-5; D tentatively fits TRBD1 or TRBD2 (6 bases each). The CDR3 sequence is 15 residues long. Germline values: CDR1 MNHEY, CDR2 SVGAGI. V was cut by 5 bases and J by 2 bases, with 15 bases left in between. Here the CDR3 reads CASSKERGQQETQYF. The CDR3 region has the DNA TGTGCCAGCAGTAAAGAACGGGGGCAGCAAGAGACCCAGTACTTC.

This rearrangement joins TRBV24-1 to TRBJ1-2; D perhaps matches TRBD1 (6 bases). This CDR3 spans 13 amino acids. The germline V gene encodes CDR1 KGHDR and CDR2 SFDVKD. V was cut by 5 bases and J by 10 bases, with 16 bases left in between. CDR3 amino acids: CATSGVLGGTYTF. The DNA for the CDR3 is TGTGCCACCAGTGGAGTACTAGGGGGTACCTACACCTTC.

CDR3 loop: CASSLGGGTADNEQFF. The DNA of the CDR3 is TGTGCCAGCAGCTTAGGGGGGGGCACTGCTGACAATGAGCAGTTCTTC. The chain has TRBV7-3 and TRBJ2-1; maybe TRBD2 (7 bases). Germline assignment: CDR1 SGHTA and CDR2 FQGTGA. There are 16 residues in the CDR3. Trimming removed 2 bases from V and 5 bases from J, with 16 bases in between.

This sequence joins TRBV5-1 and TRBJ1-6; TRBD1 matches 8 bases. Germline CDR1 is SGHRS and CDR2 is YFSETQ. The CDR3 has 16 amino acids. After removal of 3 bases from V and 7 bases from J, the junction contained 9 bases not matched to a gene. CDR3 sequence: CASSSIQGEINSPLHF. CDR3 bases: TGCGCCAGCAGCTCGATACAGGGGGAAATCAATTCACCCCTCCACTTT.

To note about this clonotype: A much larger clone is a single base away; this may be a read error. The chain links TRBV7-9 to TRBJ2-4; 11 bases are shared with TRBD1. This CDR3 has 17 residues. Germline V lookup: CDR1 SEHNR, CDR2 FQNEAQ (reference sequence). The trim removed 5 bases at V and 2 bases at J, leaving 8 bases unmatched. The CDR3 here is CASSTSGQGATKNIQYF. The CDR3 DNA reads TGTGCCAGCAGCACCAGCGGACAGGGGGCAACCAAAAACATTCAGTACTTC.

On this clonotype: One end of the junction varies from germline; a read error may be responsible. This chain uses TRBV7-6 with TRBJ2-3; weak D call: TRBD2 (6 bases). The CDR3 totals 14 residues. Looked up from germline, CDR1 is SGHVS and CDR2 is FNYEAQ. The CDR3 loop is CASSPGLSTDTQRF. CDR3 in DNA: TGTGCCAGCAGCCCGGGACTTTCCACAGATACGCAGCGTTTT.